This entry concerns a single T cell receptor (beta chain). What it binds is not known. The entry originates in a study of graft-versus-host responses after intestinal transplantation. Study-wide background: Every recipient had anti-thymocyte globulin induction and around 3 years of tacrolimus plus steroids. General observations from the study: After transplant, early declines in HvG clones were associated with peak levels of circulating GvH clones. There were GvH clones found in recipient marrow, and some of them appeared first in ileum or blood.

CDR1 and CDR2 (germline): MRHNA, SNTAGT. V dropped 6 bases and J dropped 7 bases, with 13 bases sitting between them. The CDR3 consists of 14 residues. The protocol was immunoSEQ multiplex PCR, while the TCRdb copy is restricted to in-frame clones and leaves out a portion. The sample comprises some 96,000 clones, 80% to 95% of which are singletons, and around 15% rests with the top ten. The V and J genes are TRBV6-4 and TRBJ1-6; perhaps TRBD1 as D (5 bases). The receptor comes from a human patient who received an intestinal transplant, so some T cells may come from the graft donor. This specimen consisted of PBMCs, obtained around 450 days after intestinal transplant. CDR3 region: CASRTTGGNSPLHF. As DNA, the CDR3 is TGTGCCAGCAGAACAACGGGGGGGAATTCACCCCTCCACTTT.